This T cell receptor (beta chain) stems from a study of blood T cell repertoires in COVID-19. Study context: Whether acute or convalescent, the COVID-19 samples came from the United States, Italy and Spain. Sources were T cells, B-cell-depleted T cells, or PBMCs; the material itself was cDNA or gDNA.

CDR1 and CDR2 (germline): ENHRY, SYGVKD. V was clipped by 2 bases and J by 4 bases; unmatched bases: 8. CDR3 length: 16 residues. Recruitment covered about two dozen US areas and drew participants whose ages spanned roughly 18 to 100 years. Assignment of participants to cohorts was predicated upon participant-reported clinical history. TCRdb's copy holds only in-frame clones and misses some; the assay was immunoSEQ multiplex PCR. The table lists approximately 270,000 clones, roughly 86% of them singletons. This TCR derives from a woman aged 55-70 years who had recovered from COVID-19. This chain connects TRBV10-3 to TRBJ1-3; the match to TRBD1 covers 7 bases. The sequenced sample consisted of PBMCs or T cells enriched from blood (not recorded which). The CDR3 reads CAISEETGFLGNTIYF. DNA for the CDR3: TGTGCCATCAGTGAGGAGACAGGGTTCCTCGGAAACACCATATATTTT.